This T cell receptor (beta chain) was documented in a study of graft-versus-host responses after intestinal transplantation. As for the study in general: Those transplanted obtained multivisceral, liver-intestinal, or isolated intestinal grafts. Uniformly, recipients were administered anti-thymocyte globulin induction with subsequent tacrolimus and steroids for approximately three years. Whole-study findings and limits: GvH clones surfaced in recipient marrow, some emerging earlier in ileum or blood.

Details on this clone: What it binds is unknown.

Generated by immunoSEQ multiplex PCR, the TCRdb table keeps only in-frame clones and is missing some. The top ten clones hold roughly 1.5% of a sample with fewer than 75,000 clones, approximately 90% of them seen once. The germline V gene has CDR1 SGHAT and CDR2 FQNNGV. CDR3 length: 15 amino acids. Germline trimming cut 4 bases from V and 3 bases from J; bases unmatched to any gene: 4. The V gene is TRBV11-2, the J gene TRBJ2-1, with 9 bases aligning to TRBD2. The TCR was taken from a human patient who received an intestinal transplant, so some T cells may come from the graft donor. This sample comprised PBMCs, obtained 26 days after transplant. The CDR3 loop reads CASSSRGGGYNEQFF. CDR3 coding DNA: TGTGCCAGCAGCTCACGCGGGGGGGGCTACAATGAGCAGTTCTTC.